This T cell receptor beta chain derives from a study of T-cell reconstitution after alpha-beta-depleted transplantation in children. This clonotype was seen repeatedly, ten times or more. The TCRbeta library was prepared with unique molecular identifiers. One entry per CDR3 protein results from TCRdb running MiXCR on the PCR reads. In the table there are roughly 200,000 distinct CDR3 sequences, approximately 6.8% of which are singletons. Germline CDR1 is DFQATT and CDR2 is SNEGSKA (reference sequence). V shed 3 bases and J shed 0 bases, with 6 bases lying between them. The CDR3 consists of 13 residues.

This material consisted of PBMCs from the stem cell graft donor, taken from the stem cell graft. The sequence was collected from a human donor who donated a stem cell graft to a child with Wiskott-Aldrich syndrome. This chain uses TRBV20-1 with TRBJ1-5; D remains ambiguous. The CDR3 sequence is CSAREGSNQPQHF. The CDR3 nucleotides read TGCAGTGCTAGGGAGGGTAGCAATCAGCCCCAGCATTTT.